This TCR beta chain is drawn from a study of cytomegalovirus exposure and HLA in healthy donors. Overall study findings and caveats: Some segments of the V type, notably TRBV6-2 and TRBV6-3, were excluded as indistinguishable.

Germline trimming cut 5 bases from V and 0 bases from J; bases unmatched to any gene: 7. Germline CDR1 is SEHNR and CDR2 is FQNEAQ (reference sequence). The CDR3 length is 16 residues. Primers included in the PCR were 60 Vbeta and 13 Jbeta primers. Some clones are missing from TCRdb's copy, which holds only in-frame ones; the method was immunoSEQ multiplex PCR. The data contain 110,000 to 150,000 clones, approximately 9% of them seen just once; the ten biggest clones take up approximately 2%. As to this clone: Its antigen is unidentified. Other DNA sequences in the sample encode the same CDR3.

V is TRBV7-9 and J is TRBJ1-1; 9 nucleotides line up with TRBD1. The receptor was isolated from a male donor in good health and CMV-seronegative. Sequencing was performed on PBMCs. The DNA for the CDR3 is TGTGCCAGCAGCGGGACGGACAGGGGCTTGAACACTGAAGCTTTCTTT. Its protein is CASSGTDRGLNTEAFF.